This TCR beta chain was captured in a study of T cells in pancreatic ductal adenocarcinoma. Study conclusions and caveats: Compared with tumor, blood showed more total productive templates and about 8-fold more clonotypes.

The table came from immunoSEQ multiplex PCR; TCRdb's copy has only in-frame clones and leaves some out. Counted here are 85,000 to 120,000 clones, 90% to 95% occurring once; the ten biggest clones make up roughly 3%. Selected pancreatic ductal adenocarcinoma patients had undergone surgery without neoadjuvant therapy. On this clone itself: Its antigen is still unknown.

The V gene's germline CDR1 is MGHRA and CDR2 YSYEKL. J gave up 0 bases and V 4 bases, and 7 bases lay outside the gene matches. This CDR3 comprises 16 residues. This receptor was identified in a human donor with pancreatic ductal adenocarcinoma. Sequencing used PBMCs. The rearrangement links TRBV4-1 to TRBJ2-3; 7 bases fit TRBD2. The CDR3 reads CASSRILAASTDTQYF. CDR3 coding DNA: TGCGCCAGCAGCCGAATCCTAGCGGCGAGCACAGATACGCAGTATTTT.